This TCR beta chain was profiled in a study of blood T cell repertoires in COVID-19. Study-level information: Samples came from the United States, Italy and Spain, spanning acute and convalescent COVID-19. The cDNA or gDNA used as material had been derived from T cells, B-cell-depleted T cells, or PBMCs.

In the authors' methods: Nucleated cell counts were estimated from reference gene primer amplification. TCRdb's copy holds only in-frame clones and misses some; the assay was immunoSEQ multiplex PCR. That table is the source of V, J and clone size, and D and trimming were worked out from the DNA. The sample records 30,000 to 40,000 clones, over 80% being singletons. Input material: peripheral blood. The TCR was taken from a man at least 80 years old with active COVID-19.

The CDR3 nucleotides are TGCGCCAGCAGCCAAGATAGGGGACTAGCGGGAGTAGAAGAGACCCAGTACTTC. Its translation: CASSQDRGLAGVEETQYF. This chain connects TRBV4-1 to TRBJ2-5, with TRBD2 matching 14 bases. J was trimmed by 3 bases and V by 0 bases; bases with no gene match: 6. The CDR3 has 18 amino acids. The V gene's germline CDR1 is MGHRA and CDR2 YSYEKL.